This T cell receptor beta chain emerged from a study of T-cell memory formation after mild COVID-19. Study-level information: The TCR clusters were mostly specific to one donor.

There are many counts of this clonotype. What it recognizes is unknown. General study points: Detection of some responders pre-infection suggested pre-existing cross-reactive memory T cells participated.

Germline V gene data show CDR1 as DFQATT and CDR2 as SNEGSKA (reference sequence). With V trimmed by 0 bases and J by 9 bases, 6 bases remained unmatched. The CDR3 runs 15 residues. TCRdb analysed the 5' RACE reads with MiXCR anew, one entry per CDR3 protein. This table holds 350,000 to 450,000 distinct CDR3 sequences, 13% to 15% found once. This receptor was taken from a man aged 18 to 29 who had mild COVID-19 (a few samples of this study predate the infection). Cell type and time point are not known. This sequence joins TRBV20-1 and TRBJ2-2; the match to TRBD2 covers 11 bases. Sequenced input: PBMCs or a T cell subset sorted from them (not recorded which). The CDR3: CSARDPSGGQRELFF. The CDR3 coding sequence is TGCAGTGCTAGAGATCCTAGCGGGGGGCAGAGGGAGCTGTTTTTT.